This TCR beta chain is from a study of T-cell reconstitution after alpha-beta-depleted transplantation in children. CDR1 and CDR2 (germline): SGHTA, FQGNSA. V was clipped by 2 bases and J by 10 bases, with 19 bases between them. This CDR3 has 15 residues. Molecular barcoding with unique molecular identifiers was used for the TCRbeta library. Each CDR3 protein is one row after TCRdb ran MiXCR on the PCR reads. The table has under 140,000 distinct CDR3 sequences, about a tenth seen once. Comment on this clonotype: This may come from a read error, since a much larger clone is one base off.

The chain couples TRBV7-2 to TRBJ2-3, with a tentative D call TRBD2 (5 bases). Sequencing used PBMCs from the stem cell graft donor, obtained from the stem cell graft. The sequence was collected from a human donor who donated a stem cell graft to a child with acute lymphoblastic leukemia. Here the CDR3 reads CASSLWGSVEIPQYF. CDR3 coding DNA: TGTGCCAGCAGCTTATGGGGTAGCGTGGAGATTCCGCAGTATTTT.